Listed below are T cell receptor beta chains from one sample, sequenced in a study of early stage breast cancer tumors. Profiled with immunoSEQ multiplex PCR; TCRdb holds only in-frame clones, not every one. Here the sample spans roughly 60,000 clones, about 74% being singletons. The sample was blood. The source is a person aged 30 to 40 with breast cancer. The CDR3 runs from the conserved cysteine through the conserved F or W. Each record gives: J gene, D gene, V gene, CDR3 protein, CDR3 DNA. The D gene is left open where the match is weak.

TRBJ2-1,TRBD2,TRBV7-9,CASSSLAGGYNEQFF,TGTGCCAGCAGCTCTCTAGCGGGGGGATACAATGAGCAGTTCTTC
TRBJ2-7,TRBD1,TRBV7-2,CASSLETGASYEQYF,TGTGCCAGCAGCTTAGAGACAGGGGCCTCCTACGAGCAGTACTTC
TRBJ1-2,-,TRBV6-6,CASSYSYDFNYGYTF,TGTGCCAGCAGTTACTCGTACGACTTCAACTATGGCTACACCTTC
TRBJ2-7,TRBD2,TRBV7-2,CASSLVGASGSYEQYF,TGTGCCAGCAGCTTAGTAGGGGCTAGCGGGAGCTACGAGCAGTACTTC
TRBJ2-3,TRBD1,TRBV14,CASSQGGTGWPDTQYF,TGTGCCAGCAGCCAAGGGGGGACAGGATGGCCAGATACGCAGTATTTT
TRBJ1-1,-,TRBV19,CASSIAIRKGGTEAFF,TGTGCCAGTAGTATAGCGATACGGAAAGGGGGCACTGAAGCTTTCTTT
TRBJ2-3,-,TRBV5-5,CASSWAEGGLWSTDTQYF,TGTGCCAGCAGCTGGGCGGAGGGGGGCCTCTGGAGCACAGATACGCAGTATTTT
TRBJ2-6,TRBD1,TRBV5-1,CASSLEGTGPSGANVLTF,TGCGCCAGCAGCTTGGAGGGGACAGGGCCCTCTGGGGCCAACGTCCTGACTTTC
TRBJ2-7,TRBD2,TRBV30,CAWSLLAGYEQYF,TGTGCCTGGAGTCTTCTAGCGGGATACGAGCAGTACTTC
TRBJ2-1,TRBD2,TRBV5-4,CASSRGLGSNNEQFF,TGTGCCAGCAGCCGAGGACTAGGGTCTAACAATGAGCAGTTCTTC